The next 25 T cell receptor beta chains were all read from a single sample in a study of blood T cell repertoires in COVID-19. The data were produced by immunoSEQ multiplex PCR, yet TCRdb's version contains in-frame clones alone and is incomplete. This table holds approximately 35,000 clones, 78% found once. Sequences were obtained from peripheral blood. Receptors originate from a man of 80 years or more with acute or convalescent COVID-19.

This chain connects TRBV9 to TRBJ1-5; D is unclear. This CDR3 is 14 amino acids long. Germline CDR1 reads SGDLS; CDR2 reads YYNGEE. V was clipped by 4 bases and J by 0 bases, with 8 bases between them. Here the CDR3 reads CASSPLSSNQPQHF. Written as DNA, the CDR3 is TGTGCCAGCAGCCCCTTGTCTAGCAATCAGCCCCAGCATTTT.

The genes are TRBV6-5 and TRBJ1-2, with TRBD1 matching over 8 bases. After removal of 4 bases from V and 4 bases from J, the junction contained 5 bases not matched to a gene. The CDR3 contains 14 residues. The germline CDR1 and CDR2 sequences are MNHEY and SVGAGI. The CDR3 DNA reads TGTGCCAGCAGTTCCGACAGGGGTAGCTATGGCTACACCTTC. This gives the protein CASSSDRGSYGYTF.

This sequence joins TRBV7-6 and TRBJ1-6; 7 positions agree with TRBD1. This CDR3 has 15 residues. Germline CDR1 reads SGHVS; CDR2 reads FNYEAQ. After removal of 1 base from V and 8 bases from J, the junction contained 5 bases not matched to a gene. The CDR3 is CASSLGGGADSPLHF. In DNA form, the CDR3 reads TGTGCCAGCAGCTTAGGAGGGGGCGCTGATTCACCCCTCCACTTT.

This rearrangement joins TRBV9 to TRBJ1-2; D remains ambiguous. This CDR3 region has 13 residues. Germline CDR1 and CDR2: SGDLS and YYNGEE. The V end was cut by 4 bases, the J end by 7 bases, with 14 bases between. The CDR3 DNA sequence: TGTGCCAGCAGCTCGGAGAGTCGGGGTGGCTACACCTTC. Its protein product is CASSSESRGGYTF.

The chain is built from TRBV10-1 and TRBJ2-1, with 15 bases lining up with TRBD2. This CDR3 is built from 15 residues. V lost 9 bases, J lost 9 bases, and 9 bases stayed unmatched. Germline V gene lookup returns CDR1 WNHNN and CDR2 SYGVQD (reference sequence). The CDR3 bases are TGCGCCAGTTCTAGTACGGGACTAGCGGGGGGTGAGCAGTTCTTC. Its protein product is CASSSTGLAGGEQFF.

This clone was seen only once. The J gene is TRBJ2-1, the V gene TRBV7-6, with a weak D call TRBD1 (5 bases). The CDR3 has 16 amino acids. The germline gives CDR1 SGHVS, CDR2 FNYEAQ. Between the trimmed V and J ends, which lost 3 bases and 8 bases, there was a span of 20 bases. The CDR3 sequence: CASSFRVAGIEDEQFF. The CDR3 DNA reads TGTGCCAGCAGCTTTAGGGTTGCAGGGATCGAGGATGAGCAGTTCTTC.

This chain joins TRBV28 and TRBJ2-1; tentative D call: TRBD1 (5 bases). V was trimmed by 5 bases and J by 9 bases, leaving 11 bases between them. Germline lookup yields CDR1 MDHEN and CDR2 SYDVKM. CDR3 length equals 12 residues. The chain's CDR3 is CASSRGAFEQFF. CDR3 nucleotides: TGTGCCAGCAGTCGTGGGGCGTTTGAGCAGTTCTTC.

The V and J genes are TRBV6-5 and TRBJ2-7; maybe TRBD2 (6 bases). CDR1 and CDR2 (germline): MNHEY, SVGAGI. This CDR3 has 15 amino acids. Trimming removed 7 bases at V and 3 bases at J, with 19 bases between. The CDR3 DNA sequence: TGTGCCAGCACCGCTCTTCGCGGGGTCAACTACGAGCAGTACTTC. It specifies CASTALRGVNYEQYF.

This clone has only one observation. J is TRBJ1-2 and V is TRBV27; 8 positions match TRBD1. Trimming took 4 bases from V and 5 from J; bases not matched to a gene: 6. This CDR3 spans 14 amino acids. The germline gives CDR1 MNHEY, CDR2 SMNVEV (reference sequence). The CDR3 reads CASSSRDRIYGYTF. For the CDR3, the DNA is TGTGCCAGCAGTTCACGGGACAGGATTTATGGCTACACCTTC.

The chain uses TRBV7-9 and TRBJ2-3; TRBD2 matches at 11 bases. Germline V gives CDR1 SEHNR, CDR2 FQNEAQ (reference sequence). This CDR3 is 15 amino acids long. Trimming took 5 bases from V and 4 from J; bases not matched to a gene: 5. The DNA for the CDR3 is TGTGCCAGCAGCCCACTAGCGGGGGATTCAGATACGCAGTATTTT. Amino acids: CASSPLAGDSDTQYF.

The rearrangement uses TRBV5-1 and TRBJ2-7; 7 positions match TRBD1. The ends lost 3 bases at V and 4 bases at J; junction bases unmatched: 10. In germline, CDR1 is SGHRS, CDR2 YFSETQ. The CDR3 sequence is 15 residues long. CDR3 region: CASSSPGQTLYEQYF. The DNA of the CDR3 is TGCGCCAGCAGCTCCCCGGGACAGACCTTATACGAGCAGTACTTC. Full variable domain (missing parts from reference TRBV5-1 and TRBJ2-7): KAGVTQTPRYLIKTRGQQVTLSCSPISGHRSVSWYQQTPGQGLQFLFEYFSETQRNKGNFPGRFSGRQFSNSRSEMNVSTLELGDSALYLCASSSPGQTLYEQYFGPGTRLTVT.

The V call is TRBV3-1 (or the pseudogene TRBV3-2), the J call TRBJ2-3, with TRBD2 matching 11 bases. CDR1 is LGHDT and CDR2 is YNNKEL in the germline V gene (reference sequence). The length of the CDR3 is 16 residues. With V trimmed by 2 bases and J by 4 bases, 5 bases remained unmatched. CDR3 region: CASSQYLAGGPDTQYF. CDR3 coding DNA: TGTGCCAGCAGCCAATATCTAGCGGGGGGCCCAGATACGCAGTATTTT.

The genes are TRBV7-2 and TRBJ2-5; 7 bases line up with TRBD2. Germline CDR1 SGHTA, CDR2 FQGNSA. V lost 1 base, J lost 9 bases, and 5 bases stayed unmatched. The CDR3 runs 13 residues. CDR3 region: CASSLGLREAQYF. The CDR3 DNA is TGTGCCAGCAGCTTAGGGCTCCGGGAGGCCCAGTACTTC. The variable domain in full, with the rest retrieved from reference TRBV7-2 and TRBJ2-5, is GAGVSQSPSNKVTEKGKDVELRCDPISGHTALYWYRQSLGQGLEFLIYFQGNSAPDKSGLPSDRFSAERTGGSVSTLTIQRTQQEDSAVYLCASSLGLREAQYFGPGTRLLVL.

The chain is built from TRBV7-8 and TRBJ2-1; 14 bases are shared with TRBD2. In germline, CDR1 is SGHVS, CDR2 FQNEAQ. The CDR3 has 15 amino acids. Germline trimming cut 4 bases from V and 9 bases from J; bases unmatched to any gene: 5. The CDR3 reads CASSYSTSGGAEQFF. The CDR3 DNA sequence: TGTGCCAGCAGCTACTCGACTAGCGGGGGGGCTGAGCAGTTCTTC.

The chain carries TRBV19 and TRBJ2-7; a possible D gene is TRBD2 (6 bases). From germline, CDR1 is LNHDA and CDR2 SQIVND (reference sequence). Trimming pared 7 bases from V and 4 bases from J, leaving 17 bases between. CDR3 size: 14 residues. The chain's CDR3 is CASTPSGSNYEQYF. CDR3 nucleotides: TGTGCCAGTACCCCATCCGGGAGCAATTACGAGCAGTACTTC.

The rearrangement joins TRBV28 to TRBJ1-6; D is unclear. Germline lookup yields CDR1 MDHEN and CDR2 SYDVKM. The V and J ends lost 7 bases and 0 bases respectively, with 13 bases between them. This CDR3 has 16 amino acids. The CDR3 loop is CASTPGGRSYNSPLHF. CDR3 coding DNA: TGTGCCAGCACCCCCGGCGGCCGCTCCTATAATTCACCCCTCCACTTT.

This rearrangement joins TRBV29-1 to TRBJ1-1; D unresolved. This CDR3 has 13 residues. V was cut by 2 bases and J by 1 base, with 8 bases left in between. The germline CDR1 and CDR2 sequences are SQVTM and ANQGSEA. This chain's CDR3 is CSVEQQPNTEAFF. DNA for the CDR3: TGCAGCGTTGAACAACAGCCGAACACTGAAGCTTTCTTT.

The gene calls are TRBV25-1 and TRBJ1-1, with a tentative D call TRBD1 (6 bases). This CDR3 has 11 residues. CDR1 is MGHDK and CDR2 is SYGVNS in the germline V gene. V was clipped by 6 bases and J by 9 bases, with 11 bases between them. CDR3 sequence (DNA): TGTGCCAGCAGGTCCGGGACAAAAGCTTTCTTT. Protein: CASRSGTKAFF. Variable domain in full (rest from reference TRBV25-1 and TRBJ1-1): EADIYQTPRYLVIGTGKKITLECSQTMGHDKMYWYQQDPGMELHLIHYSYGVNSTEKGDLSSESTVSRIRTEHFPLTLESARPSHTSQYLCASRSGTKAFFGQGTRLTVV.

This chain joins TRBV18 and TRBJ2-3, with D possibly being TRBD2 (7 bases). The germline V gene has CDR1 KGHSH and CDR2 LQKENI. This CDR3 is built from 18 residues. V lost 3 bases and J 0 bases, leaving 19 bases between the germline ends. The CDR3 DNA is TGTGCCAGCTCACCCCTGGTGGGGGGGCTCACTAGCACAGATACGCAGTATTTT. It yields the protein CASSPLVGGLTSTDTQYF.

The CDR3 loop is CASSITSLGRETQYF. For the CDR3, the DNA is TGTGCCAGCAGTATAACTAGTTTGGGCCGGGAGACCCAGTACTTC. V gene TRBV27 combines with J gene TRBJ2-5; a weak D match, TRBD2 (5 bases). Trimming cost V 5 bases and J 5 bases, with 18 bases left between them. There are 15 residues in the CDR3. Germline V gene lookup returns CDR1 MNHEY and CDR2 SMNVEV (reference sequence).

The chain employs TRBV5-6 and TRBJ1-2, with D possibly TRBD1 on 6 matching bases. The CDR3 loop spans 16 amino acids. From germline, CDR1 is SGHDT and CDR2 YYEEEE. V gave up 0 bases and J gave up 5 bases, with 17 bases separating them. The CDR3 loop reads CASSLATGALSYGYTF. The CDR3 DNA reads TGTGCCAGCAGCTTGGCGACAGGCGCCCTTTCTTATGGCTACACCTTC.

This sequence joins TRBV5-5 and TRBJ1-2; 7 positions match TRBD1. J gave up 4 bases and V 0 bases, and 9 bases lay outside the gene matches. CDR3 length: 16 amino acids. Germline CDR1 reads SGHKS; CDR2 reads YYEKEE (reference sequence). CDR3 sequence reads: CASSLATIDRAYGYTF. Here the CDR3 DNA reads TGTGCCAGCAGCTTGGCCACTATCGACAGGGCCTATGGCTACACCTTC.

The chain is built from TRBV28 and TRBJ1-2, with a weak D call TRBD1 (5 bases). The CDR3 extends over 13 amino acids. V dropped 6 bases and J dropped 2 bases, with 10 bases sitting between them. Per germline, CDR1 MDHEN and CDR2 SYDVKM. Written as DNA, the CDR3 is TGTGCCAGCAGGCTGGGGGGGAACTATGGCTACACCTTC. Amino acids: CASRLGGNYGYTF.

The rearrangement joins TRBV7-9 to TRBJ2-5; D is perhaps TRBD1 (5 bases). The CDR3 has 15 amino acids. The V gene's germline CDR1 is SEHNR and CDR2 FQNEAQ (reference sequence). Trimming took off 5 bases at V and 1 base at J, with 14 bases between the two ends. CDR3 nucleotides: TGTGCCAGCAGCCGAACCCAGACAGCCCAAGAGACCCAGTACTTC. This codes for CASSRTQTAQETQYF.

The chain has TRBV18 and TRBJ1-5; D is uncertain. V was pared by 6 bases and J by 0 bases, with 15 bases between. Germline V gives CDR1 KGHSH, CDR2 LQKENI. The length of the CDR3 is 16 residues. The CDR3 loop is CASSPYTRDSNQPQHF. CDR3 DNA sequence: TGTGCCAGCTCGCCCTATACTCGAGATAGCAATCAGCCCCAGCATTTT.